This is a list of T cell receptor beta chains from one sample in a study of T cell responses to AZD1222 COVID-19 vaccine. Assay used: immunoSEQ multiplex PCR; TCRdb lists only in-frame clones, some missing. The profile shows 150,000 or so clones, under 90% of them singletons. The sequencing here drew on peripheral blood, taken on day 0 of AZD1222 vaccination. The receptors come from an adult in good health. CDR3s include the opening cysteine and the closing phenylalanine or tryptophan. Fields, in order: V gene, D gene, CDR3 length, clone size, J gene, CDR3 protein, CDR3 DNA. The D gene is left open where the match is weak. Size is stated for part of the rows, as once, few or many counts, or as a class when the clone is expanded.

V: TRBV19; D: TRBD1; length: 14; size: NA; J: TRBJ1-4; CDR3: CASKEGGANEKLFF; DNA: TGTGCCAGTAAAGAAGGGGGCGCGAATGAAAAACTGTTTTTT
V: TRBV2; D: NA; length: 13; size: NA; J: TRBJ1-5; CDR3: CASSGENNQPQHF; DNA: TGTGCCAGCTCTGGGGAAAACAATCAGCCCCAGCATTTT
V: TRBV5-1; D: TRBD2; length: 15; size: NA; J: TRBJ2-5; CDR3: CASSPSPAGEETQYF; DNA: TGCGCCAGCAGCCCTTCCCCGGCGGGGGAAGAGACCCAGTACTTC
V: TRBV29-1; D: NA; length: 13; size: once; J: TRBJ1-4; CDR3: CSVGGGPNEKLFF; DNA: TGCAGCGTTGGGGGCGGTCCAAATGAAAAACTGTTTTTT
V: TRBV5-1; D: NA; length: 15; size: NA; J: TRBJ1-2; CDR3: CASSLGVLYNYGYTF; DNA: TGCGCCAGCAGCTTGGGGGTCCTCTACAACTATGGCTACACCTTC
V: TRBV11-2; D: NA; length: 15; size: once; J: TRBJ2-4; CDR3: CASIRRPGPKNIQYF; DNA: TGTGCCAGCATCCGAAGACCCGGGCCGAAAAACATTCAGTACTTC
V: TRBV6-5; D: TRBD1; length: 15; size: NA; J: TRBJ1-1; CDR3: CASSRDRPMNTEAFF; DNA: TGTGCCAGCAGCCGGGACAGGCCCATGAACACTGAAGCTTTCTTT
V: TRBV5-5; D: NA; length: 15; size: NA; J: TRBJ2-3; CDR3: CASSSLKRRTDTQYF; DNA: TGTGCCAGCAGCTCCCTTAAGCGGCGCACAGATACGCAGTATTTT
V: TRBV18; D: NA; length: 18; size: NA; J: TRBJ1-1; CDR3: CASSPRAGQDTGGPEAFF; DNA: TGTGCCAGCTCACCCAGGGCGGGACAAGACACCGGGGGACCAGAAGCTTTCTTT
V: TRBV7-8; D: NA; length: 13; size: NA; J: TRBJ1-5; CDR3: CASSLGQYQPQHF; DNA: TGTGCCAGCAGCTTAGGACAGTATCAGCCCCAGCATTTT
V: TRBV24-1; D: NA; length: 14; size: NA; J: TRBJ2-7; CDR3: CATSDPTAPYEQYF; DNA: TGTGCCACCAGTGACCCGACTGCCCCCTACGAGCAGTACTTC
V: TRBV7-2; D: NA; length: 15; size: NA; J: TRBJ1-6; CDR3: CASSPRGPLNSPLHF; DNA: TGTGCCAGCAGCCCCCGGGGGCCCCTTAATTCACCCCTCCACTTT
V: TRBV5-4; D: TRBD2; length: 15; size: NA; J: TRBJ2-5; CDR3: CASSPVAGRGETQYF; DNA: TGTGCCAGCAGCCCAGTAGCGGGGCGAGGGGAGACCCAGTACTTC
V: TRBV6-2/TRBV6-3; D: NA; length: 16; size: once; J: TRBJ2-2; CDR3: CASSPHTGSTTGELFF; DNA: TGTGCCAGCAGCCCGCACACAGGGTCGACCACCGGGGAGCTGTTTTTT
V: TRBV4-1; D: NA; length: 15; size: NA; J: TRBJ1-2; CDR3: CASSPTANEPYGYTF; DNA: TGCGCCAGCAGCCCGACCGCGAACGAGCCTTATGGCTACACCTTC
V: TRBV12-3/TRBV12-4; D: NA; length: 13; size: once; J: TRBJ2-2; CDR3: CASSPTGAGELFF; DNA: TGTGCCAGCAGTCCGACTGGCGCCGGGGAGCTGTTTTTT
V: TRBV7-2; D: NA; length: 11; size: NA; J: TRBJ1-1; CDR3: CASSLGQTAFF; DNA: TGTGCCAGCAGCTTAGGGCAGACTGCTTTCTTT
V: TRBV3-1/TRBV3-2; D: TRBD1; length: 14; size: few; J: TRBJ1-1; CDR3: CASSQGDRGRRAFF; DNA: TGTGCCAGCAGCCAAGGGGACAGGGGCCGAAGAGCTTTCTTT
V: TRBV6-2/TRBV6-3; D: TRBD2; length: 17; size: NA; J: TRBJ2-2; CDR3: CASSDSGGSRGTGELFF; DNA: TGTGCCAGCAGTGATAGCGGGGGGTCTCGAGGCACCGGGGAGCTGTTTTTT
V: TRBV6-6; D: NA; length: 16; size: NA; J: TRBJ1-5; CDR3: CASSYRTEYSNQPQHF; DNA: TGTGCCAGCAGTTACCGGACAGAATATAGCAATCAGCCCCAGCATTTT
V: TRBV4-3; D: TRBD2; length: 17; size: NA; J: TRBJ2-5; CDR3: CASSQGVQRGASETQYF; DNA: TGCGCCAGCAGCCAAGGGGTCCAGCGGGGGGCTTCGGAGACCCAGTACTTC
V: TRBV6-5; D: NA; length: 14; size: NA; J: TRBJ1-1; CDR3: CASTRVDMNTEAFF; DNA: TGTGCCAGCACTCGAGTGGATATGAACACTGAAGCTTTCTTT
V: TRBV5-4; D: NA; length: 14; size: NA; J: TRBJ2-7; CDR3: CASSFSGTRYEQYF; DNA: TGTGCCAGCAGCTTCTCCGGGACAAGGTACGAGCAGTACTTC
V: TRBV18; D: NA; length: 16; size: NA; J: TRBJ1-1; CDR3: CASSRDTRPMNTEAFF; DNA: TGTGCCAGCTCACGGGACACTAGGCCCATGAACACTGAAGCTTTCTTT
V: TRBV5-4; D: TRBD2; length: 16; size: few; J: TRBJ2-2; CDR3: CASSPVAGGQTGELFF; DNA: TGTGCCAGCAGCCCAGTAGCGGGGGGGCAGACCGGGGAGCTGTTTTTT
V: TRBV27; D: NA; length: 13; size: NA; J: TRBJ1-1; CDR3: CASSLEWSTEAFF; DNA: TGTGCCAGCAGTTTAGAGTGGAGCACTGAAGCTTTCTTT
V: TRBV14; D: NA; length: 14; size: once; J: TRBJ1-2; CDR3: CASSPGTANYGYTF; DNA: TGTGCCAGCAGCCCCGGGACCGCCAACTATGGCTACACCTTC
V: TRBV5-1; D: NA; length: 15; size: NA; J: TRBJ1-6; CDR3: CASSLGAPDNSPLHF; DNA: TGCGCCAGCAGCTTGGGGGCTCCAGATAATTCACCCCTCCACTTT
V: TRBV15; D: NA; length: 15; size: NA; J: TRBJ1-4; CDR3: CATSRETVRGEKLFF; DNA: TGTGCCACCAGCAGAGAGACAGTGAGGGGGGAAAAACTGTTTTTT
V: TRBV11-2; D: TRBD1; length: 14; size: NA; J: TRBJ1-3; CDR3: CASSSRDRGNTIYF; DNA: TGTGCCAGCAGCTCCCGGGACAGAGGAAACACCATATATTTT
V: TRBV6-5; D: NA; length: 14; size: NA; J: TRBJ1-5; CDR3: CASSSATSNQPQHF; DNA: TGTGCCAGCAGTTCAGCTACTAGCAATCAGCCCCAGCATTTT
V: TRBV9; D: TRBD1; length: 17; size: NA; J: TRBJ1-2; CDR3: CASSPRDRAPANYGYTF; DNA: TGTGCCAGCAGCCCCCGGGACAGAGCTCCAGCTAACTATGGCTACACCTTC
V: TRBV29-1; D: NA; length: 12; size: NA; J: TRBJ1-1; CDR3: CSAAPGARGAFF; DNA: TGCAGCGCCGCCCCGGGGGCGCGGGGAGCTTTCTTT
V: TRBV7-3; D: NA; length: 15; size: once; J: TRBJ1-2; CDR3: CASSPSRDIFDGYTF; DNA: TGTGCCAGCAGCCCGTCCCGGGACATATTTGATGGCTACACCTTC
V: TRBV27; D: NA; length: 16; size: NA; J: TRBJ2-3; CDR3: CASNPKGSMGTDTQYF; DNA: TGTGCCAGCAACCCTAAGGGGTCCATGGGCACAGATACGCAGTATTTT
V: TRBV10-3; D: NA; length: 15; size: once; J: TRBJ2-1; CDR3: CAISGRDSHDNEQFF; DNA: TGTGCCATCAGTGGTCGAGATTCCCACGACAATGAGCAGTTCTTC
V: TRBV5-4; D: NA; length: 11; size: NA; J: TRBJ2-5; CDR3: CASSVQGTQYF; DNA: TGTGCCAGCAGCGTACAGGGGACCCAGTACTTC
V: TRBV27; D: NA; length: 15; size: NA; J: TRBJ1-6; CDR3: CASSLPSSYNSPLHF; DNA: TGTGCCAGCAGTCTCCCAAGCTCCTATAATTCACCCCTCCACTTT
V: TRBV7-2; D: NA; length: 15; size: NA; J: TRBJ1-1; CDR3: CASSLEGGHGTEAFF; DNA: TGTGCCAGCAGCTTAGAAGGGGGGCATGGCACTGAAGCTTTCTTT
V: TRBV5-6; D: NA; length: 13; size: NA; J: TRBJ2-5; CDR3: CASSRRILGAQYF; DNA: TGTGCCAGCAGCCGTCGGATTTTGGGTGCCCAGTACTTC
V: TRBV9; D: TRBD2; length: 16; size: NA; J: TRBJ2-7; CDR3: CASSVGLAAGLYEQYF; DNA: TGTGCCAGCAGCGTAGGACTAGCTGCCGGTCTGTACGAGCAGTACTTC
V: TRBV18; D: NA; length: 16; size: few; J: TRBJ2-2; CDR3: CASSPTTPQNTGELFF; DNA: TGTGCCAGCTCACCTACGACCCCACAGAACACCGGGGAGCTGTTTTTT